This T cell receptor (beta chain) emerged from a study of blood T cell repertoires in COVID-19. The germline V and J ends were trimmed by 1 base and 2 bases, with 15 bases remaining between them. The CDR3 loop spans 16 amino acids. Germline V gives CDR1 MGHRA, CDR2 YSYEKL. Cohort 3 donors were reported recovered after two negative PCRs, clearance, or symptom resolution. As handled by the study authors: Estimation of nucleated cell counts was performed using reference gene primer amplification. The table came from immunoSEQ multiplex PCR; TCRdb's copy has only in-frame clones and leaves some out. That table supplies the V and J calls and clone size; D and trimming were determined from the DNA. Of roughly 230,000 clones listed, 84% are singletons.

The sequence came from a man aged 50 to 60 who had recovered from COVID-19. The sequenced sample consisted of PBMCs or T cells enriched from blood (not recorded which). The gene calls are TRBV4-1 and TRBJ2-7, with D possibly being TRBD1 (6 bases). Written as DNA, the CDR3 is TGCGCCAGCAGCCAAGCGGTGGCACAGGGCGCCTACGAGCAGTACTTC. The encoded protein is CASSQAVAQGAYEQYF.